The present T cell receptor beta chain was sequenced within a study of blood T cell repertoires in COVID-19. As for the study in general: COVID-19 samples, acute and convalescent, were from the United States, Italy and Spain. T cells, B-cell-depleted T cells, or PBMCs supplied cDNA or gDNA.

The V gene's germline CDR1 is SGHTA and CDR2 FQGNSA. CDR3 length: 16 residues. V was shortened by 1 base and J by 0 bases, with 10 bases between the two germline ends. Original processing notes: By means of reference gene primer amplification, nucleated cell counts were estimated. Clones were read by immunoSEQ multiplex PCR, and TCRdb kept only the in-frame ones, dropping some. That table is the source of V, J and clone size, and D and trimming were worked out from the DNA. The data contain around 280,000 clones, around 81% of them singletons. This chain connects TRBV7-2 to TRBJ1-3; D is ambiguous. The sample consisted of peripheral blood. This clonotype was sampled from a woman aged 45-65 years with active or convalescent COVID-19. CDR3 sequence: CASSLERVGSGNTIYF. The CDR3, as DNA: TGTGCCAGCAGCTTAGAACGGGTAGGCTCTGGAAACACCATATATTTT.